These 18 T cell receptor beta chains were all obtained from the same sample, sequenced in a study of ipilimumab plus nivolumab after autologous stem cell transplantation. Some clones are missing from TCRdb's copy, which holds only in-frame ones; the method was immunoSEQ multiplex PCR. The sample has roughly 16,000 clones, 75% to 90% seen once. The sample was PBMCs, taken in a trial of ipilimumab plus nivolumab as post-transplant consolidation. These receptors were collected from a male donor with diffuse large B-cell lymphoma.

CDR3 residues: CASSPPTRSNEQFF. CDR3 nucleotide sequence: TGTGCCAGCTCACCACCAACTAGATCTAATGAGCAGTTCTTC. This chain links TRBV18 with TRBJ2-1; tentatively, D is TRBD2 (5 bases). V dropped 0 bases and J dropped 7 bases, with 10 bases sitting between them. CDR3 size: 14 residues. Germline V gene lookup returns CDR1 KGHSH and CDR2 LQKENI.

The chain employs TRBV18 and TRBJ2-1; no definite D call. V was clipped by 3 bases and J by 7 bases, with 4 bases between them. The CDR3 loop spans 11 amino acids. Germline loops: CDR1 KGHSH, CDR2 LQKENI. The CDR3 here is CASSPQNEQFF. DNA of the CDR3: TGTGCCAGCTCACCGCAGAATGAGCAGTTCTTC.

This clone was detected only a few times. The rearrangement uses TRBV7-2 and TRBJ2-7, with D perhaps matching TRBD2 (6 bases). CDR3 length: 19 amino acids. Trimming removed 1 base from V and 6 bases from J, with 28 bases in between. CDR1 and CDR2 (germline): SGHTA, FQGNSA. The CDR3 coding sequence is TGTGCCAGCAGCTTAGTGGCAGGGACCTCGTCCGGGAGCAGGGCCGAGCAGTACTTC. Protein product: CASSLVAGTSSGSRAEQYF.

This chain uses TRBV5-6 with TRBJ2-5; 9 bases agree with TRBD1. The germline V gene has CDR1 SGHDT and CDR2 YYEEEE. V shed 4 bases and J 1 base; nucleotides not matched to a gene: 2. The CDR3 consists of 14 residues. The CDR3 loop reads CASSGTGSQETQYF. The CDR3 coding sequence is TGTGCCAGCAGCGGGACAGGGTCCCAAGAGACCCAGTACTTC.

The V and J genes are TRBV5-1 and TRBJ1-5; tentative D call: TRBD1 (6 bases). The germline CDR1 and CDR2 sequences are SGHRS and YFSETQ. CDR3 length: 15 residues. V lost 1 base, J lost 6 bases, and 14 bases lay in between. The CDR3 bases are TGCGCCAGCAGCTTGATTGGGGGGCTGGGTCAGCCCCAGCATTTT. This sequence encodes CASSLIGGLGQPQHF.

The CDR3 is CASSPDIRSGNTIYF. The CDR3 DNA is TGCGCCAGCAGCCCGGACATCAGGTCTGGAAACACCATATATTTT. This chain connects TRBV5-1 to TRBJ1-3, with a possible D match to TRBD1 (5 bases). The V end was cut by 4 bases, the J end by 1 base, with 12 bases between. The length of the CDR3 is 15 residues. Germline values: CDR1 SGHRS, CDR2 YFSETQ.

The chain uses TRBV10-3 and TRBJ2-1, with D perhaps matching TRBD1 (5 bases). CDR1 is ENHRY, CDR2 SYGVKD, per germline. The CDR3 length is 13 residues. V lost 4 bases to trimming and J lost 8 bases, with 12 bases between them. The DNA for the CDR3 is TGTGCCATCAGTGTCAGGGATGGCGATGAGCAGTTCTTC. Residues: CAISVRDGDEQFF.

CDR3: CASSLAGTDNQPQHF. DNA for the CDR3: TGTGCCAGCAGCTTAGCGGGGACAGATAATCAGCCCCAGCATTTT. The rearrangement links TRBV7-9 to TRBJ1-5, with 7 bases matching TRBD1. V gave up 0 bases and J gave up 4 bases; unmatched junction bases: 3. This CDR3 comprises 15 residues. Germline loops: CDR1 SEHNR, CDR2 FQNEAQ (reference sequence).

This chain connects TRBV4-1 to TRBJ2-1; maybe TRBD1 (5 bases). Germline values: CDR1 MGHRA, CDR2 YSYEKL. Trimming cost V 3 bases and J 5 bases, with 17 bases left between them. The length of the CDR3 is 16 residues. The CDR3 coding sequence is TGCGCCAGCAGCCAGCTGGGGCTCCTGGCCCACAATGAGCAGTTCTTC. Its protein product is CASSQLGLLAHNEQFF.

V is TRBV19 and J is TRBJ2-2, with D possibly matching TRBD1 (6 bases). The CDR3 has 12 residues. Trimming pared 7 bases from V and 7 bases from J, leaving 10 bases between. CDR1 is LNHDA, CDR2 SQIVND, per germline (reference sequence). CDR3 loop: CASITGSGELFF. CDR3 sequence (DNA): TGTGCCAGTATCACAGGGAGCGGGGAGCTGTTTTTT.

CDR3 in amino acids: CASSLSGTTWGEAFF. CDR3 DNA sequence: TGTGCCAGCAGTTTATCGGGAACAACTTGGGGTGAAGCTTTCTTT. This chain uses TRBV27 with TRBJ1-1; D not certain. V was shortened by 0 bases and J by 7 bases, with 15 bases between the two germline ends. Germline CDR1 MNHEY, CDR2 SMNVEV (reference sequence). The CDR3 consists of 15 residues.

The chain carries TRBV30 and TRBJ1-2, with a tentative D call TRBD1 (6 bases). The V end lost 2 bases, the J end lost 2 bases, and 18 bases lay between the germline ends. The CDR3 is made up of 16 amino acids. CDR1 and CDR2 from the germline V gene are GTSNPN and SVGIG (reference sequence). CDR3 residues: CAWSLPVPQGNYGYTF. The DNA for the CDR3 is TGTGCCTGGAGTCTTCCCGTCCCACAGGGAAACTATGGCTACACCTTC.

There are a few counts of this clone. This chain joins TRBV2 and TRBJ2-7; weak D call: TRBD2 (6 bases). V was pared by 3 bases and J by 4 bases, with 13 bases between. This CDR3 region has 14 residues. The germline V gene has CDR1 SNHLY and CDR2 FYNNEI. In DNA form, the CDR3 reads TGTGCCAGCAGTGATTTCCGGGAGAGATACGAGCAGTACTTC. Amino acid sequence: CASSDFRERYEQYF.

J is TRBJ1-2 and V is TRBV7-9; TRBD1 aligns across 7 bases. The germline V gene encodes CDR1 SEHNR and CDR2 FQNEAQ (reference sequence). Losses at the gene ends were 5 bases for V and 5 bases for J; bases not matched to a gene: 5. This CDR3 region has 13 residues. The CDR3 sequence: CASSPTGTYGYTF. CDR3 DNA sequence: TGTGCCAGCAGCCCGACAGGGACATATGGCTACACCTTC.

The rearrangement links TRBV6-1 to TRBJ1-5; no clear D gene. Germline V gene data show CDR1 as MNHNS and CDR2 as SASEGT. The CDR3 is 14 residues long. V lost 8 bases and J lost 0, with 11 bases in between. The CDR3 DNA is TGTGCCAGCTCCCCAGCACATAGCAATCAGCCCCAGCATTTT. Protein product: CASSPAHSNQPQHF.

This chain uses TRBV19 with TRBJ2-3; 12 bases line up with TRBD2. The CDR3 is 16 residues long. Unmatched junction bases numbered 5, after V lost 1 base and J lost 6 bases. The germline gives CDR1 LNHDA, CDR2 SQIVND (reference sequence). The CDR3 region is CASSIGRLAGVDTQYF. The CDR3 DNA reads as TGTGCCAGTAGTATAGGGCGACTAGCGGGAGTGGATACGCAGTATTTT.

The chain is built from TRBV5-1 and TRBJ2-5, with TRBD2 matching 13 bases. The CDR3 extends over 18 amino acids. Germline lookup yields CDR1 SGHRS and CDR2 YFSETQ. V dropped 0 bases and J dropped 5; count of bases not matched to a gene: 10. As DNA, the CDR3 is TGCGCCAGCAGCTTGGGACTAGCGGGAGGACCAATTGGGGAGACCCAGTACTTC. It specifies CASSLGLAGGPIGETQYF.

The V call is TRBV5-1, the J call TRBJ2-3; 11 bases line up with TRBD2. Looked up from germline, CDR1 is SGHRS and CDR2 is YFSETQ. Trimming at V came to 4 bases and at J to 0 bases, leaving 4 bases not matched to a gene. The CDR3 spans 16 residues. The CDR3 loop reads CASSRTSGPSTDTQYF. The CDR3 DNA reads TGCGCCAGCAGCAGGACTAGCGGGCCTAGCACAGATACGCAGTATTTT.